A single sample is the source of the 18 T cell receptor beta chains below, sequenced in a study of T cell responses to AZD1222 COVID-19 vaccine. TCRdb's copy holds only in-frame clones and misses some; the assay was immunoSEQ multiplex PCR. The sample includes approximately 100,000 clones, 87% of them seen just once. The sample in question was peripheral blood, obtained 28 days after the second AZD1222 dose. The source is an adult who received the AZD1222 COVID-19 vaccine.

This chain connects TRBV7-6 to TRBJ2-1, with D maybe TRBD2 (5 bases). The CDR3 contains 19 residues. V lost 2 bases to trimming and J lost 4 bases, with 24 bases between them. CDR1 is SGHVS and CDR2 is FNYEAQ in the germline V gene. CDR3 sequence: CASSLHRWMGARRYNEQFF. Written as DNA, the CDR3 is TGTGCCAGCAGCTTACATAGGTGGATGGGAGCGAGAAGATACAATGAGCAGTTCTTC.

The chain is built from TRBV3-1 (or the pseudogene TRBV3-2) and TRBJ1-2, with 9 positions matching TRBD1. This CDR3 region has 15 residues. V shed 1 base and J 5 bases; nucleotides not matched to a gene: 5. Germline V gene sequence: CDR1 LGHDT, CDR2 YNNKEL (reference sequence). Here the CDR3 DNA reads TGTGCCAGCAGCCAAGGGGACAGGGAAGTTTATGGCTACACCTTC. Its protein product is CASSQGDREVYGYTF.

Ten or more counts support this clone. V and J are TRBV15 and TRBJ2-1; 7 positions match TRBD1. CDR3 length: 15 residues. Trimming removed 4 bases from V and 5 bases from J; junction bases left unmatched: 8. Germline CDR1 and CDR2: LNHNV and YYDKDF (reference sequence). This CDR3 is CATSISPGGNNEQFF. CDR3 DNA sequence: TGTGCCACCAGCATTTCTCCAGGGGGTAACAATGAGCAGTTCTTC.

CDR3 DNA sequence: TGTGCCTGGAGTGAGGGACAGGGGGCTGAAAAACTGTTTTTT. Translated: CAWSEGQGAEKLFF. V usage is TRBV30 and J usage is TRBJ1-4, with 12 bases matching TRBD1. Germline lookup yields CDR1 GTSNPN and CDR2 SVGIG (reference sequence). V was pared by 1 base and J by 7 bases, with 1 base of the junction left unmatched. There are 14 residues in the CDR3.

This chain uses TRBV6-6 with TRBJ2-2, with 7 bases matching TRBD1. The CDR3 has 14 residues. With V trimmed by 5 bases and J by 6 bases, 6 bases remained unmatched. CDR1 MNHNY and CDR2 SVGAGI come from the germline V gene (reference sequence). CDR3 protein: CASSIRTGAGELFF. The CDR3, as DNA: TGTGCCAGCAGTATACGGACAGGTGCCGGGGAGCTGTTTTTT.

The chain has TRBV7-3 and TRBJ2-7; 13 nucleotides align to TRBD2. The germline CDR1 and CDR2 sequences are SGHTA and FQGTGA. The CDR3 runs 16 residues. Trimming at V came to 4 bases and at J to 2 bases, leaving 5 bases not matched to a gene. The CDR3 spells CASSSQTSGRTYEQYF. The CDR3 DNA follows: TGTGCCAGCAGCTCGCAGACTAGCGGGAGGACCTACGAGCAGTACTTC.

The rearrangement joins TRBV27 to TRBJ1-1, with TRBD1 matching 9 bases. CDR1 MNHEY and CDR2 SMNVEV come from the germline V gene (reference sequence). CDR3 length: 18 amino acids. V was pared by 4 bases and J by 4 bases, with 16 bases of the junction left unmatched. CDR3 in amino acids: CASSSYAGTGWLTTEAFF. The CDR3, as DNA: TGTGCCAGCAGTTCATATGCCGGGACAGGGTGGCTGACCACTGAAGCTTTCTTT.

The chain recombines TRBV6-5 with TRBJ1-1; D unclear. The CDR3 spans 11 residues. The V gene's germline CDR1 is MNHEY and CDR2 SVGAGI. Trimming shortened V by 4 bases and J by 5 bases, and 5 bases separated the two germline ends. The CDR3 sequence is CASSFGTEAFF. In nucleotides, the CDR3 is TGTGCCAGCAGTTTTGGGACTGAAGCTTTCTTT.

This chain links TRBV5-1 with TRBJ2-1; perhaps TRBD2 as D (5 bases). The CDR3 has 13 residues. From germline, CDR1 is SGHRS and CDR2 YFSETQ. V lost 5 bases and J 3 bases, leaving 9 bases between the germline ends. In nucleotides, the CDR3 is TGCGCCAGCAGGAGCGGTTTCTACAATGAGCAGTTCTTC. It translates to CASRSGFYNEQFF.

This chain joins TRBV3-1 (or the pseudogene TRBV3-2) and TRBJ1-1; weak D call: TRBD1 (6 bases). The CDR3 extends over 14 amino acids. V shed 1 base and J shed 6 bases, with 12 bases lying between them. CDR1 and CDR2 from the germline V gene are LGHDT and YNNKEL (reference sequence). The DNA of the CDR3 is TGTGCCAGCAGCCAAGCAGGGGATCGGGCTGAAGCTTTCTTT. Amino acids: CASSQAGDRAEAFF.

The gene calls are TRBV2 and TRBJ2-1, with D possibly TRBD1 on 5 matching bases. CDR1 and CDR2 from the germline V gene are SNHLY and FYNNEI. CDR3 size: 12 residues. V was trimmed by 4 bases and J by 13 bases, leaving 14 bases between them. The DNA for the CDR3 is TGTGCCAGCAGTGGCTCAAGGACACGACAGTTCTTC. Protein sequence: CASSGSRTRQFF. Full variable domain (outside the CDR3, taken from reference TRBV2 and TRBJ2-1): EPEVTQTPSHQVTQMGQEVILRCVPISNHLYFYWYRQILGQKVEFLVSFYNNEISEKSEIFDDQFSVERPDGSNFTLKIRSTKLEDSAMYFCASSGSRTRQFFGPGTRLTVL.

In its sample, this clone was seen a few times. The chain couples TRBV5-1 to TRBJ2-7; D possibly uses TRBD1 or TRBD2 (5 bases each). CDR1 is SGHRS and CDR2 is YFSETQ in the germline V gene. The length of the CDR3 is 15 residues. V was pared by 2 bases and J by 2 bases, with 14 bases between. Here the CDR3 DNA reads TGCGCCAGCAGCTTCGCAGGGACCAATGCCTACGAGCAGTACTTC. It translates to CASSFAGTNAYEQYF.

This chain links TRBV4-2 with TRBJ1-4; 7 bases line up with TRBD1. Germline V gene data show CDR1 as LGHNA and CDR2 as YNFKEQ. Trimming took 1 base from V and 8 from J; bases not matched to a gene: 4. This CDR3 has 14 amino acids. CDR3 loop: CASSQAGTVEKLFF. The CDR3, as DNA: TGTGCCAGCAGCCAAGCCGGGACAGTAGAAAAACTGTTTTTT.

V gene TRBV10-3 combines with J gene TRBJ1-1; D may be TRBD1 (5 bases). The V gene's germline CDR1 is ENHRY and CDR2 SYGVKD. The CDR3 totals 14 residues. The V gene lost 0 bases and the J gene lost 5 bases, with 10 bases spanning the gap. Here the CDR3 DNA reads TGTGCCATCAGTGAGTCAAGGGGTTTTACTGAAGCTTTCTTT. It yields the protein CAISESRGFTEAFF.

J is TRBJ1-5 and V is TRBV28; no clear D. The germline V and J ends were trimmed by 2 bases and 0 bases, with 2 bases remaining between them. This CDR3 comprises 13 residues. Germline V CDR1 and CDR2: MDHEN, SYDVKM. Written as DNA, the CDR3 is TGTGCCAGCAGTTTAGTTAGCAATCAGCCCCAGCATTTT. The encoded protein is CASSLVSNQPQHF.

The rearrangement joins TRBV15 to TRBJ1-2; perhaps TRBD1 as D (6 bases). Germline values: CDR1 LNHNV, CDR2 YYDKDF (reference sequence). This CDR3 is built from 15 residues. Trimming shortened V by 5 bases and J by 2 bases, and 15 bases separated the two germline ends. The CDR3 sequence: CATSEGQNSNYGYTF. The CDR3 DNA follows: TGTGCCACCAGCGAAGGACAGAACTCGAACTATGGCTACACCTTC.

The chain recombines TRBV30 with TRBJ2-7; a weak D match, TRBD2 (6 bases). Between the trimmed V and J ends, which lost 7 bases and 3 bases, there was a span of 10 bases. Per the germline V gene, CDR1 is GTSNPN and CDR2 is SVGIG (reference sequence). CDR3 length equals 11 residues. The DNA of the CDR3 is TGTGCCTCCCTAGCGAACTACGAGCAGTACTTC. Protein: CASLANYEQYF.

The CDR3 sequence is CSVGNTGGYGYTF. The CDR3 bases are TGCAGCGTTGGAAATACAGGGGGCTATGGCTACACCTTC. The rearrangement links TRBV29-1 to TRBJ1-2; TRBD1 aligns across 8 bases. V shed 4 bases and J 4 bases; nucleotides not matched to a gene: 5. The CDR3 totals 13 residues. Germline V gene sequence: CDR1 SQVTM, CDR2 ANQGSEA. Full variable domain (outside the CDR3, taken from reference TRBV29-1 and TRBJ1-2): SAVISQKPSRDICQRGTSLTIQCQVDSQVTMMFWYRQQPGQSLTLIATANQGSEATYESGFVIDKFPISRPNLTFSTLTVSNMSPEDSSIYLCSVGNTGGYGYTFGSGTRLTVV.